A single sample is the source of the 4 T cell receptor beta chains below, sequenced in a study of a mutant IDH1 vaccine in newly diagnosed glioma. These TCRs are of unknown antigen specificity. Time point of the sample: week 23, last vaccination. The investigators gave 300 ug of mutant IDH1 20-mer peptide in each vaccine dose, together with topical imiquimod. Method: immunoSEQ multiplex PCR; TCRdb's copy keeps in-frame clones and lacks some. This table holds approximately 41,000 clones, more than 85% found once. The sample in question was PBMCs, obtained from a glioma patient whose treatment included an IDH1 peptide vaccine. The receptors shown here come from a man aged 45-65 years with glioma.

The chain uses TRBV18 and TRBJ2-7; TRBD1 aligns across 8 bases. There are 14 residues in the CDR3. Trimming at V came to 6 bases and at J to 7 bases, leaving 11 bases not matched to a gene. CDR1 and CDR2 (germline): KGHSH, LQKENI. CDR3 sequence (DNA): TGTGCCAGCTCTATGGGGCAGGGGGCGTGGGAGCAGTACTTC. It encodes CASSMGQGAWEQYF. Full variable domain (outside the CDR3, taken from reference TRBV18 and TRBJ2-7): NAGVMQNPRHLVRRRGQEARLRCSPMKGHSHVYWYRQLPEEGLKFMVYLQKENIIDESGMPKERFSAEFPKEGPSILRIQQVVRGDSAAYFCASSMGQGAWEQYFGPGTRLTVT.

V gene TRBV5-1 combines with J gene TRBJ2-1; 7 bases are a match to TRBD1. CDR3 length: 15 residues. V was pared by 1 base and J by 4 bases, with 5 bases of the junction left unmatched. Germline CDR1 and CDR2: SGHRS and YFSETQ. In DNA, the CDR3 is TGCGCCAGCAGCTTGAGGGGACAGCCATACAATGAGCAGTTCTTC. Amino acids: CASSLRGQPYNEQFF.

This clone has only one observation. The V call is TRBV15, the J call TRBJ2-2; D is undetermined. The CDR3 spans 12 residues. V was cut by 0 bases and J by 9 bases, with 5 bases left in between. Germline values: CDR1 LNHNV, CDR2 YYDKDF (reference sequence). The CDR3, as DNA: TGTGCCACCAGCAGAGAAGGCTGGGAGCTGTTTTTT. Its translation is CATSREGWELFF.

V gene TRBV10-3 combines with J gene TRBJ2-7; TRBD1 aligns across 8 bases. Germline V CDR1 and CDR2: ENHRY, SYGVKD. CDR3 length equals 16 residues. The V gene end was trimmed by 2 bases and the J gene end by 6 bases; junction bases not matched to a gene: 12. The CDR3 DNA sequence: TGTGCCATCAGTGAGCCTGGGACAGGTGTAGAGGGCGAGCAGTACTTC. Residues: CAISEPGTGVEGEQYF.